This T cell receptor (beta chain) was recovered during a study of control samples from healthy donors and cancer patients. Sequencing was performed with immunoSEQ multiplex PCR; in TCRdb, only in-frame clones are kept and a portion is missing. The table includes over 100,000 clones, roughly 90% detected once. V lost 5 bases and J 1 base, leaving 17 bases between the germline ends. CDR3 length: 16 amino acids. Looked up from germline, CDR1 is SEHNR and CDR2 is FQNEAQ (reference sequence). The sample consisted of blood. The chain links TRBV7-9 to TRBJ1-1; D call uncertain. This clonotype was sampled from a woman aged 45-65 years in good health. CDR3 loop: CASSILLGMRNTEAFF. CDR3 bases: TGTGCCAGCAGCATCCTTTTAGGCATGAGGAACACTGAAGCTTTCTTT.